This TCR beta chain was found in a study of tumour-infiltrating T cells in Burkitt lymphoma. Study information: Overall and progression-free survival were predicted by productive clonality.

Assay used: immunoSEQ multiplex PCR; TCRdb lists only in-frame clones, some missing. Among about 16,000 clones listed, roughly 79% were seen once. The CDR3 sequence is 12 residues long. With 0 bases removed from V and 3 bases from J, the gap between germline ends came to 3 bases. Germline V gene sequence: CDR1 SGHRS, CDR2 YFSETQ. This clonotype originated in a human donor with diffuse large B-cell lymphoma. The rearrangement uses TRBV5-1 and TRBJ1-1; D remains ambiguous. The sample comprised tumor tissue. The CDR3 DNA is TGCGCCAGCAGCTTGGTGGACACTGAAGCTTTCTTT. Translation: CASSLVDTEAFF.